The 26 T cell receptor beta chains reported below all come from one sample, sequenced in a study of OX40 agonist ivuxolimab in advanced cancers. Clones were read by immunoSEQ multiplex PCR, and TCRdb kept only the in-frame ones, dropping some. The sample records roughly 61,000 clones, roughly 90% being singletons. Sequenced material: CD4+ or CD8+ T cells sorted from blood, taken in a trial of the OX40 agonist ivuxolimab. These receptors originate from an adult with an advanced solid tumor such as melanoma, head and neck, liver or kidney cancer.

This clone was counted between two and nine times. J is TRBJ1-5 and V is TRBV19; D call uncertain. Germline CDR1 and CDR2: LNHDA and SQIVND (reference sequence). The CDR3 loop spans 13 amino acids. Trimming removed 5 bases from V and 7 bases from J, with 12 bases in between. The CDR3 DNA sequence: TGTGCCAGTAGTTGGACTGAGGCCCAGCCCCAGCATTTT. Protein: CASSWTEAQPQHF.

The rearrangement joins TRBV27 to TRBJ1-3; D is unresolved. The V gene lost 2 bases and the J gene lost 2 bases, with 7 bases spanning the gap. The CDR3 is made up of 14 amino acids. The V gene's germline CDR1 is MNHEY and CDR2 SMNVEV (reference sequence). The CDR3 DNA reads as TGTGCCAGCAGTTTAGGAGTGGCTGGAAACACCATATATTTT. It translates to CASSLGVAGNTIYF.

CDR3 DNA: TGTGCCAGTAGTATCTCCTGGGGCTACGAGCAGTACGTC. It encodes CASSISWGYEQYV. This sequence joins TRBV19 and TRBJ2-7; D gene uncertain. CDR3 size: 13 residues. Germline CDR1 is LNHDA and CDR2 is SQIVND (reference sequence). V lost 3 bases, J lost 3 bases, and 9 bases lay in between.

V and J are TRBV11-2 and TRBJ1-2; D not resolved. The V end was cut by 5 bases, the J end by 0 bases, with 10 bases between. The CDR3 is made up of 14 amino acids. CDR1 and CDR2 (germline): SGHAT, FQNNGV. The CDR3 nucleotides read TGTGCCAGCAGCCCGTCGACTGCTAACTATGGCTACACCTTC. Protein: CASSPSTANYGYTF.

The count of this clone is one. The rearrangement links TRBV4-3 to TRBJ1-6; the D is unclear. The ends were cut back, 0 bases at V and 14 bases at J, with 14 bases in the middle. This CDR3 is 14 amino acids long. CDR1 is LGHNA and CDR2 is YSLEER in the germline V gene. CDR3 sequence (DNA): TGCGCCAGCAGCCAAGATGAGGGCTTCCCCACCCTCCACTTT. This gives the protein CASSQDEGFPTLHF.

The chain uses TRBV11-2 and TRBJ2-1; 7 nucleotides align to TRBD1. This CDR3 region has 15 residues. CDR1 is SGHAT, CDR2 FQNNGV, per germline. V lost 5 bases, J lost 6 bases, and 10 bases stayed unmatched. In nucleotides, the CDR3 is TGTGCCAGCAGCCATCGAGACAGGGTTTTCAATGAGCAGTTCTTC. Protein product: CASSHRDRVFNEQFF.

This clone showed up just once. CDR3 DNA sequence: TGCGCCAGCAGCCAACGCAGACAGACGATCTACAATGAGCAGTTCTTC. It is translated as CASSQRRQTIYNEQFF. V and J are TRBV4-3 and TRBJ2-1, with D possibly TRBD1 on 5 matching bases. The germline V gene has CDR1 LGHNA and CDR2 YSLEER. V lost 2 bases to trimming and J lost 3 bases, with 14 bases between them. There are 16 residues in the CDR3.

Comments on this clone: The germline gene is not matched at one end of the junction; a read error may be the cause. J is TRBJ2-1 and V is TRBV9, with TRBD2 matching over 8 bases. This CDR3 spans 13 amino acids. The germline V gene has CDR1 SGDLS and CDR2 YYNGEE. The CDR3: CVSSEGTSNEQFF. CDR3 nucleotides: TGTGTCAGCAGCGAGGGGACTAGCAATGAGCAGTTCTTC.

V and J are TRBV19 and TRBJ1-5, with D unclear. The germline V gene encodes CDR1 LNHDA and CDR2 SQIVND (reference sequence). Trimming shortened V by 1 base and J by 2 bases, and 21 bases separated the two germline ends. The CDR3 has 19 residues. The CDR3 protein is CASSIATAGSSGGNQPQHF. CDR3 sequence (DNA): TGTGCCAGTAGTATAGCTACCGCGGGGTCCTCAGGAGGCAATCAGCCCCAGCATTTT. Looking up the rest from reference TRBV19 and TRBJ1-5 gives the full variable domain: DGGITQSPKYLFRKEGQNVTLSCEQNLNHDAMYWYRQDPGQGLRLIYYSQIVNDFQKGDIAEGYSVSREKKESFPLTVTSAQKNPTAFYLCASSIATAGSSGGNQPQHFGDGTRLSIL.

This chain uses TRBV28 with TRBJ2-5; D call uncertain. There are 12 residues in the CDR3. Germline CDR1 reads MDHEN; CDR2 reads SYDVKM. Trimming shortened V by 5 bases and J by 5 bases, and 9 bases separated the two germline ends. The CDR3 DNA reads as TGTGCCAGCAGTCAAGGCATGGAGACCCAGTACTTC. It specifies CASSQGMETQYF.

The V call is TRBV6-5, the J call TRBJ1-4; TRBD1 might be the D (5 bases). Trimming took off 3 bases at V and 2 bases at J, with 13 bases between the two ends. This CDR3 spans 16 amino acids. Germline CDR1 is MNHEY and CDR2 is SVGAGI. DNA for the CDR3: TGTGCCAGCAGTTATGTTTCGGGGGGGACTAATGAAAAACTGTTTTTT. This encodes CASSYVSGGTNEKLFF.

This clone showed up just a few times. V and J are TRBV6-5 and TRBJ2-1, with TRBD1 as a possible D gene (5 bases). V was cut by 0 bases and J by 9 bases, with 15 bases left in between. The CDR3 consists of 15 residues. Germline CDR1 MNHEY, CDR2 SVGAGI. This chain's CDR3 is CASSYSIKGMGEQFF. The CDR3 coding sequence is TGTGCCAGCAGTTACTCGATCAAGGGGATGGGTGAGCAGTTCTTC.

V and J are TRBV27 and TRBJ2-1; 10 nucleotides line up with TRBD1. The V segment lost 2 bases and the J segment 1 base; nucleotides outside the gene matches: 2. The V gene's germline CDR1 is MNHEY and CDR2 SMNVEV (reference sequence). This CDR3 is 16 amino acids long. This chain's CDR3 is CASSLRDRGSYNEQFF. The CDR3 DNA reads TGTGCCAGCAGTTTACGGGACAGGGGTTCCTACAATGAGCAGTTCTTC.

The V call is TRBV7-2, the J call TRBJ2-4; TRBD2 matches at 9 bases. CDR3 size: 16 residues. Trimming cost V 3 bases and J 3 bases; bases outside gene matches: 6. Per the germline V gene, CDR1 is SGHTA and CDR2 is FQGNSA. The CDR3 sequence: CASSFAGGLGKNIQYF. DNA for the CDR3: TGTGCCAGCAGCTTTGCGGGGGGGCTGGGCAAAAACATTCAGTACTTC.

This chain uses TRBV6-5 with TRBJ2-7, with TRBD1 matching over 7 bases. The CDR3 consists of 14 residues. CDR1 and CDR2 from the germline V gene are MNHEY and SVGAGI. Losses at the gene ends were 2 bases for V and 3 bases for J; bases not matched to a gene: 4. CDR3 region: CASSYLPGGYEQYV. CDR3 sequence (DNA): TGTGCCAGCAGTTACCTCCCAGGGGGCTACGAGCAGTACGTC.

The V gene is TRBV4-3, the J gene TRBJ1-4, with 7 bases matching TRBD1. Germline CDR1 and CDR2: LGHNA and YSLEER. The CDR3 sequence is 15 residues long. V lost 0 bases to trimming and J lost 8 bases; unmatched junction nucleotides: 6. CDR3 residues: CASSQDGAGGEKLFF. CDR3 nucleotides: TGCGCCAGCAGCCAAGATGGGGCAGGGGGGGAAAAACTGTTTTTT.

The rearrangement joins TRBV9 to TRBJ1-1; a weak D match, TRBD1 (6 bases). V lost 0 bases, J lost 5 bases, and 11 bases lay in between. CDR1 is SGDLS and CDR2 is YYNGEE in the germline V gene. This CDR3 spans 14 amino acids. CDR3 region: CASSVGGDKTEAFF. The CDR3 coding sequence is TGTGCCAGCAGCGTAGGAGGGGACAAAACTGAAGCTTTCTTT. Filled out from reference TRBV9 and TRBJ1-1, the complete variable domain reads DSGVTQTPKHLITATGQRVTLRCSPRSGDLSVYWYQQSLDQGLQFLIQYYNGEERAKGNILERFSAQQFPDLHSELNLSSLELGDSALYFCASSVGGDKTEAFFGQGTRLTVV.

With regard to this clone: This sample includes further DNA sequences coding for the same CDR3. The rearrangement links TRBV9 to TRBJ2-1; D is uncertain. V lost 0 bases, J lost 7 bases, and 2 bases lay in between. Germline V gene lookup returns CDR1 SGDLS and CDR2 YYNGEE. The CDR3 is made up of 11 amino acids. The CDR3 bases are TGTGCCAGCAGCGTAGCGAATGAGCAGTTCTTC. Translated, it gives CASSVANEQFF.

Only one count was recorded for this clone. The V and J genes are TRBV2 and TRBJ2-1, with no clear D. V was shortened by 6 bases and J by 0 bases, with 24 bases between the two germline ends. This CDR3 has 19 residues. Germline V lookup: CDR1 SNHLY, CDR2 FYNNEI. The CDR3 DNA is TGTGCCAGCAGGCGGAACAGCCCGCACGCGGAGAGCTCCTACAATGAGCAGTTCTTC. The encoded protein is CASRRNSPHAESSYNEQFF.

The V call is TRBV11-2, the J call TRBJ2-3, with TRBD1 matching over 7 bases. Germline V gene lookup returns CDR1 SGHAT and CDR2 FQNNGV. V shed 5 bases, J shed 4 bases, and the junction held 9 bases outside the gene matches. This CDR3 is built from 15 residues. The CDR3 here is CASSLYRGESDTQYF. The DNA for the CDR3 is TGTGCCAGCAGCCTTTACAGGGGTGAATCAGATACGCAGTATTTT.

To note about this clone: Other DNA sequences within the sample encode an identical CDR3. The chain joins TRBV7-9 to TRBJ1-2; the D is unclear. This CDR3 is 13 amino acids long. V shed 1 base and J shed 3 bases, with 6 bases lying between them. Germline V gene lookup returns CDR1 SEHNR and CDR2 FQNEAQ (reference sequence). The CDR3: CASSLVPDYGYTF. The CDR3 DNA sequence: TGTGCCAGCAGCTTAGTTCCGGACTATGGCTACACCTTC.

The gene calls are TRBV13 and TRBJ1-2; D is unresolved. Germline V gene data show CDR1 as PRHDT and CDR2 as FYEKMQ (reference sequence). Deletions cut 0 bases from V and 4 bases from J, with 12 bases between. The CDR3 consists of 15 residues. This chain's CDR3 is CASSLGRLGTYGYTF. For the CDR3, the DNA is TGTGCCAGCAGCTTAGGCCGGTTAGGAACCTATGGCTACACCTTC.

V is TRBV28 and J is TRBJ2-3; 7 nucleotides agree with TRBD2. The V gene end was trimmed by 4 bases and the J gene end by 2 bases; junction bases not matched to a gene: 3. This CDR3 contains 14 residues. Germline V lookup: CDR1 MDHEN, CDR2 SYDVKM. The CDR3 region has the DNA TGTGCCAGCAGTTACGGGACTAACACAGATACGCAGTATTTT. This encodes CASSYGTNTDTQYF.

The chain recombines TRBV4-3 with TRBJ2-6; TRBD2 matches at 9 bases. V lost 6 bases, J lost 0 bases, and 6 bases stayed unmatched. CDR1 and CDR2 from the germline V gene are LGHNA and YSLEER. The length of the CDR3 is 17 residues. This CDR3 is CASRLSGSFSGANVLTF. CDR3 nucleotides: TGCGCCAGCAGACTTAGCGGGAGCTTCTCTGGGGCCAACGTCCTGACTTTC.

The V gene is TRBV4-3, the J gene TRBJ1-5; weak D call: TRBD1 (6 bases). V was cut by 4 bases and J by 7 bases, with 17 bases left in between. The germline V gene has CDR1 LGHNA and CDR2 YSLEER. This CDR3 comprises 15 residues. The CDR3 sequence: CASSLYRAGGQPQHF. The CDR3 DNA reads TGCGCCAGCAGCCTATACAGGGCAGGAGGGCAGCCCCAGCATTTT.

This chain connects TRBV7-8 to TRBJ2-1, with TRBD2 matching over 8 bases. V lost 6 bases, J lost 11 bases, and 12 bases stayed unmatched. CDR1 and CDR2 from the germline V gene are SGHVS and FQNEAQ. There are 14 residues in the CDR3. Here the CDR3 reads CASRGAGLETKQFF. As DNA, the CDR3 is TGTGCCAGCAGGGGTGCGGGACTAGAGACGAAGCAGTTCTTC.